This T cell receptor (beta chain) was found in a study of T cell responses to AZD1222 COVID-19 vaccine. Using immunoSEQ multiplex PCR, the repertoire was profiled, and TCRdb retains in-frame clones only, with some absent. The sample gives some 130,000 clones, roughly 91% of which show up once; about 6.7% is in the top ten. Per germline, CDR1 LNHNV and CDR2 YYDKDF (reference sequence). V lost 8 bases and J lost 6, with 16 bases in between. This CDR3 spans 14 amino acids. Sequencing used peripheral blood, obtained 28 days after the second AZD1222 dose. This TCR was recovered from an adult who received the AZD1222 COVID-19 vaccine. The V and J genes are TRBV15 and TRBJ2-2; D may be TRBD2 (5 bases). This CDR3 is CATRPSSLSGELFF. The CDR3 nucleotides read TGTGCCACCCGTCCTAGCTCCCTATCCGGGGAGCTGTTTTTT.